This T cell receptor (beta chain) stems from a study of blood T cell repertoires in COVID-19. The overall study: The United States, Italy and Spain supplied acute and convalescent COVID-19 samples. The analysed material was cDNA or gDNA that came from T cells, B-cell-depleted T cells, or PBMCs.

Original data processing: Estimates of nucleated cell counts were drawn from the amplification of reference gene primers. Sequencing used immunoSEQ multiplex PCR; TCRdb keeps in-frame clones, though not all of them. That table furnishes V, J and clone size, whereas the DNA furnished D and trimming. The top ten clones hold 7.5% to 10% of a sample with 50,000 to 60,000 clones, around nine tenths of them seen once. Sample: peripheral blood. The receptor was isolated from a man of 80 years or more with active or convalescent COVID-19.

This chain's CDR3 is CASGSTGTDNSPLHF. The CDR3 nucleotides read TGTGCCAGCGGATCAACCGGGACAGATAATTCACCCCTCCACTTT. V and J are TRBV5-4 and TRBJ1-6; 7 bases are shared with TRBD1. CDR1 is SGHNT, CDR2 YYREEE, per germline (reference sequence). V was clipped by 7 bases and J by 5 bases; unmatched bases: 9. CDR3 size: 15 residues.